The next 31 T cell receptor beta chains were all read from a single sample in a study of blood T cell repertoires in COVID-19 (dated by TCRdb to 2020 to 2022). The library was made by the immunoSEQ multiplex PCR assay. The source is immuneACCESS, and TCRdb retained only in-frame sequences with V and J called. Part of the clones is not carried over; for the studies checked, unresolved V genes explain less than half of this, and the remainder is unexplained. Across this sample there are about 190,000 clones, with 65% to 85% seen only once. The ten largest make up approximately 3% of the sample. Specimen: PBMCs or T cells enriched from blood (not recorded which). The receptors here all came from a woman aged 25 to 39 who had recovered from COVID-19.

The chain has TRBV27 and TRBJ2-3; 9 bases are a match to TRBD1. This CDR3 contains 19 residues. V was clipped by 2 bases and J by 3 bases; unmatched bases: 15. Germline lookup yields CDR1 MNHEY and CDR2 SMNVEV (reference sequence). The CDR3 coding sequence is TGTGCCAGCAGTTTAGTGGGGCTTGGGGGACAGGGTAGGACAGATACGCAGTATTTT. It is translated as CASSLVGLGGQGRTDTQYF.

This clone was observed a single time. The rearrangement uses TRBV28 and TRBJ2-1, with 11 bases fitting TRBD2. With 2 bases clipped from V and 7 bases from J, the junction kept 4 bases outside the gene matches. The CDR3 has 15 amino acids. Germline V gene sequence: CDR1 MDHEN, CDR2 SYDVKM. CDR3 bases: TGTGCCAGCAGTTTAAGGGCTAGCGGGAGGAATGAGCAGTTCTTC. It codes for CASSLRASGRNEQFF.

The chain employs TRBV5-1 and TRBJ1-4; 11 bases agree with TRBD1. From germline, CDR1 is SGHRS and CDR2 YFSETQ. Losses at the gene ends were 3 bases for V and 8 bases for J; bases not matched to a gene: 6. CDR3 length: 15 residues. CDR3 sequence: CASSSLGQGGEKLFF. Here the CDR3 DNA reads TGCGCCAGCAGCTCCCTGGGACAGGGGGGCGAAAAACTGTTTTTT.

The V call is TRBV3-1 (or the pseudogene TRBV3-2), the J call TRBJ2-3; D is unclear. Germline lookup yields CDR1 LGHDT and CDR2 YNNKEL (reference sequence). The V end was cut by 0 bases, the J end by 4 bases, with 5 bases between. The CDR3 length is 13 residues. The chain's CDR3 is CASSQDWPDTQYF. The DNA of the CDR3 is TGTGCCAGCAGCCAAGATTGGCCAGATACGCAGTATTTT.

The chain has TRBV2 and TRBJ2-6; 8 positions match TRBD1. J gave up 0 bases and V 4 bases, and 5 bases lay outside the gene matches. Looked up from germline, CDR1 is SNHLY and CDR2 is FYNNEI. The CDR3 is 17 residues long. The CDR3 DNA reads as TGTGCCAGCAGTGTCCGGACAGGGAGCTCTGGGGCCAACGTCCTGACTTTC. It encodes CASSVRTGSSGANVLTF.

The chain couples TRBV3-1 (or the pseudogene TRBV3-2) to TRBJ2-1, with 12 bases identical to TRBD2. The CDR3 spans 15 residues. Per the germline V gene, CDR1 is LGHDT and CDR2 is YNNKEL (reference sequence). V lost 6 bases, J lost 6 bases, and 6 bases stayed unmatched. CDR3 sequence: CASRLTSGRSNEQFF. Written as DNA, the CDR3 is TGTGCCAGCAGACTAACTAGCGGGAGGTCCAATGAGCAGTTCTTC.

This sequence joins TRBV6-1 and TRBJ2-1; 9 bases agree with TRBD2. The CDR3 is made up of 16 amino acids. Germline-derived CDR1 and CDR2 are MNHNS and SASEGT. V dropped 0 bases and J dropped 4; count of bases not matched to a gene: 4. CDR3 amino acids: CASSEARGGEYNEQFF. CDR3 DNA sequence: TGTGCCAGCAGTGAAGCGCGGGGGGGCGAATACAATGAGCAGTTCTTC.

The chain links TRBV10-3 to TRBJ2-2, with D possibly matching TRBD1 (5 bases). Trimming stripped 0 bases from V and 5 bases from J, with 13 bases between. The CDR3 extends over 16 amino acids. Germline assignment: CDR1 ENHRY and CDR2 SYGVKD. CDR3: CAISESWGSSTGELFF. CDR3 coding DNA: TGTGCCATCAGTGAGTCATGGGGCAGTAGTACCGGGGAGCTGTTTTTT.

This clone was counted a few times. The rearrangement uses TRBV4-1 and TRBJ2-3, with 11 bases aligning to TRBD2. The germline V gene encodes CDR1 MGHRA and CDR2 YSYEKL. The CDR3 totals 17 residues. Losses at the gene ends were 3 bases for V and 8 bases for J; bases not matched to a gene: 13. The DNA for the CDR3 is TGCGCCAGCAGCCACTTGGATATGGGGCTAGCGGGAGGTACGCAGTATTTT. Amino acid sequence: CASSHLDMGLAGGTQYF.

This chain uses TRBV19 with TRBJ2-1; 7 bases map to TRBD2. The CDR3 consists of 15 residues. Germline V gives CDR1 LNHDA, CDR2 SQIVND (reference sequence). Trimming took 6 bases from V and 6 from J; bases not matched to a gene: 11. CDR3 DNA sequence: TGTGCCAGTAGGCCCGTAGCGGGCTTGAGCAATGAGCAGTTCTTC. It encodes CASRPVAGLSNEQFF.

In its sample, this clone was seen a few times. The chain combines TRBV28 with TRBJ1-5; D possibly corresponds to TRBD1 (6 bases). CDR1 is MDHEN and CDR2 is SYDVKM in the germline V gene. Between the trimmed V and J ends, which lost 5 bases and 5 bases, there was a span of 19 bases. The CDR3 has 16 residues. CDR3 protein: CASSPSRRGAYQPQHF. Here the CDR3 DNA reads TGTGCCAGCAGTCCTAGCCGGCGGGGGGCCTATCAGCCCCAGCATTTT.

V and J are TRBV3-1 (or the pseudogene TRBV3-2) and TRBJ1-6, with D uncertain. Germline V gene sequence: CDR1 LGHDT, CDR2 YNNKEL (reference sequence). V gave up 1 base and J gave up 0 bases, with 7 bases separating them. The CDR3 is made up of 16 amino acids. The CDR3 nucleotides read TGTGCCAGCAGCCAAGCTTACTCCTCCTATAATTCACCCCTCCACTTT. Protein product: CASSQAYSSYNSPLHF.

The chain carries TRBV11-2 and TRBJ1-2; tentatively, D is TRBD1 (6 bases). Germline loops: CDR1 SGHAT, CDR2 FQNNGV. The CDR3 length is 15 residues. V was cut by 5 bases and J by 9 bases, with 22 bases left in between. The CDR3 region has the DNA TGTGCCAGCAGCGGGGTCAGGGGCCGGGTTTTAAGCTACACCTTC. This codes for CASSGVRGRVLSYTF.

The chain uses TRBV25-1 and TRBJ1-1; 7 bases agree with TRBD1. This CDR3 contains 12 residues. V lost 3 bases, J lost 8 bases, and 3 bases stayed unmatched. Germline CDR1 reads MGHDK; CDR2 reads SYGVNS. The CDR3, as DNA: TGTGCCAGCAGTGACAGGGGGAGGGAAGCTTTCTTT. This translates into CASSDRGREAFF. The variable domain in full, completed from reference TRBV25-1 and TRBJ1-1, reads EADIYQTPRYLVIGTGKKITLECSQTMGHDKMYWYQQDPGMELHLIHYSYGVNSTEKGDLSSESTVSRIRTEHFPLTLESARPSHTSQYLCASSDRGREAFFGQGTRLTVV.

The V gene is TRBV19, the J gene TRBJ2-1; 7 bases match TRBD1. The germline gives CDR1 LNHDA, CDR2 SQIVND (reference sequence). CDR3 length: 13 amino acids. After removal of 5 bases from V and 10 bases from J, the junction contained 8 bases not matched to a gene. The CDR3 coding sequence is TGTGCCAGTAGTCCACAGGGGACGAACGAGCAGTTCTTC. As protein: CASSPQGTNEQFF. Variable domain in full (rest from reference TRBV19 and TRBJ2-1): DGGITQSPKYLFRKEGQNVTLSCEQNLNHDAMYWYRQDPGQGLRLIYYSQIVNDFQKGDIAEGYSVSREKKESFPLTVTSAQKNPTAFYLCASSPQGTNEQFFGPGTRLTVL.

The chain has TRBV5-1 and TRBJ2-2, with D uncertain. The ends were cut back, 2 bases at V and 4 bases at J, with 15 bases in the middle. The CDR3 runs 16 residues. The germline gives CDR1 SGHRS, CDR2 YFSETQ. CDR3: CASSFSSSTGTGELFF. The CDR3 DNA is TGCGCCAGCAGCTTCTCATCCAGCACGGGCACCGGGGAGCTGTTTTTT. The full variable domain, with the rest looked up from reference TRBV5-1 and TRBJ2-2, is KAGVTQTPRYLIKTRGQQVTLSCSPISGHRSVSWYQQTPGQGLQFLFEYFSETQRNKGNFPGRFSGRQFSNSRSEMNVSTLELGDSALYLCASSFSSSTGTGELFFGEGSRLTVL.

The chain couples TRBV4-1 to TRBJ2-2; 7 nucleotides agree with TRBD1. Germline V gene data show CDR1 as MGHRA and CDR2 as YSYEKL. Unmatched junction bases numbered 1, after V lost 0 bases and J lost 0 bases. The CDR3 runs to 16 residues. The chain's CDR3 is CASSQEGGANTGELFF. The CDR3 DNA sequence: TGCGCCAGCAGCCAAGAAGGGGGCGCGAACACCGGGGAGCTGTTTTTT.

The V gene is TRBV11-2, the J gene TRBJ1-4; D unresolved. The V end was cut by 2 bases, the J end by 6 bases, with 13 bases between. The CDR3 extends over 15 amino acids. Germline lookup yields CDR1 SGHAT and CDR2 FQNNGV. The CDR3 DNA is TGTGCCAGCAGCTTATCGTTCGAGCCGCATGAAAAACTGTTTTTT. Translated: CASSLSFEPHEKLFF.

This clone has just one count. V gene TRBV5-5 combines with J gene TRBJ2-7, with 9 bases lining up with TRBD2. The ends lost 2 bases at V and 5 bases at J; junction bases unmatched: 5. The CDR3 loop spans 14 amino acids. Germline V gives CDR1 SGHKS, CDR2 YYEKEE (reference sequence). The CDR3 DNA follows: TGTGCCAGCAGCTTAGGACTAGCGTTCGACGAGCAGTACTTC. This gives the protein CASSLGLAFDEQYF.

The chain links TRBV15 to TRBJ2-7; TRBD2 agrees at 11 bases. CDR3 size: 16 residues. Unmatched junction bases numbered 7, after V lost 6 bases and J lost 0 bases. The germline gives CDR1 LNHNV, CDR2 YYDKDF (reference sequence). This CDR3 is CATRPSGRTASYEQYF. The CDR3 nucleotides read TGTGCCACCAGGCCTAGCGGGAGGACGGCCTCCTACGAGCAGTACTTC.

The CDR3 coding sequence is TGTGCCAGCAGCTCACCCGGACAGGGAAGGATCAATGAGCAGTTCTTC. Protein product: CASSSPGQGRINEQFF. The chain has TRBV7-9 and TRBJ2-1; 8 bases line up with TRBD1. J was trimmed by 6 bases and V by 4 bases; bases with no gene match: 11. The CDR3 consists of 16 residues. CDR1 and CDR2 from the germline V gene are SEHNR and FQNEAQ (reference sequence).

This chain uses TRBV6-4 with TRBJ2-2, with 7 bases fitting TRBD2. This CDR3 region has 13 residues. The germline gives CDR1 MRHNA, CDR2 SNTAGT. V was clipped by 4 bases and J by 6 bases; unmatched bases: 2. This CDR3 is CASSVGGSGELFF. The CDR3 nucleotides are TGTGCCAGCAGTGTCGGGGGGTCCGGGGAGCTGTTTTTT.

This chain links TRBV5-5 with TRBJ2-3; D is perhaps TRBD1 (5 bases). With 1 base removed from V and 2 bases from J, the gap between germline ends came to 11 bases. CDR1 and CDR2 from the germline V gene are SGHKS and YYEKEE (reference sequence). The CDR3 runs to 15 residues. CDR3 coding DNA: TGTGCCAGCAGCTTGTTGGGTGGGGCCACAGATACGCAGTATTTT. It translates to CASSLLGGATDTQYF. Full variable domain (rest looked up from reference TRBV5-5 and TRBJ2-3): DAGVTQSPTHLIKTRGQQVTLRCSPISGHKSVSWYQQVLGQGPQFIFQYYEKEERGRGNFPDRFSARQFPNYSSELNVNALLLGDSALYLCASSLLGGATDTQYFGPGTRLTVL.

This rearrangement joins TRBV7-2 to TRBJ1-3; D call uncertain. Trimming left V 5 bases short and J 0 bases short, with 11 bases between. The CDR3 consists of 15 residues. Germline V gene data show CDR1 as SGHTA and CDR2 as FQGNSA. The CDR3 DNA reads TGTGCCAGCAGCCCGGCGGGGTTCTCTGGAAACACCATATATTTT. Translating gives CASSPAGFSGNTIYF.

This sequence joins TRBV28 and TRBJ1-5; TRBD1 matches at 7 bases. The germline CDR1 and CDR2 sequences are MDHEN and SYDVKM. The CDR3 has 15 amino acids. J gave up 0 bases and V 6 bases, and 5 bases lay outside the gene matches. CDR3 residues: CASSPTGFSNQPQHF. DNA for the CDR3: TGTGCCAGCAGCCCGACAGGGTTTAGCAATCAGCCCCAGCATTTT. Filled out from reference TRBV28 and TRBJ1-5, the complete variable domain reads DVKVTQSSRYLVKRTGEKVFLECVQDMDHENMFWYRQDPGLGLRLIYFSYDVKMKEKGDIPEGYSVSREKKERFSLILESASTNQTSMYLCASSPTGFSNQPQHFGDGTRLSIL.

The V and J genes are TRBV28 and TRBJ1-5; possibly TRBD1 for D (6 bases). V lost 6 bases and J lost 3, with 15 bases in between. Germline loops: CDR1 MDHEN, CDR2 SYDVKM. The CDR3 extends over 15 amino acids. CDR3 sequence reads: CASSPLGAINQPQHF. Here the CDR3 DNA reads TGTGCCAGCAGCCCCCTGGGGGCGATCAATCAGCCCCAGCATTTT.

This clone has a handful of counts. The chain carries TRBV16 and TRBJ1-1; D perhaps matches TRBD1 (6 bases). The V gene's germline CDR1 is KGHSY and CDR2 FQNENV. CDR3 length equals 14 residues. Trimming took off 2 bases at V and 7 bases at J, with 14 bases between the two ends. The CDR3 region is CASSQTRDTLEAFF. CDR3 sequence (DNA): TGTGCCAGCAGCCAAACCAGGGACACCCTTGAAGCTTTCTTT. The whole variable domain, filled in from reference TRBV16 and TRBJ1-1, reads GEEVAQTPKHLVRGEGQKAKLYCAPIKGHSYVFWYQQVLKNEFKFLISFQNENVFDETGMPKERFSAKCLPNSPCSLEIQATKLEDSAVYFCASSQTRDTLEAFFGQGTRLTVV.

To note about this clone: One junction end does not reproduce the germline sequence, and a read error may be involved. The chain couples TRBV7-7 to TRBJ1-4; 9 bases match TRBD1. Germline V CDR1 and CDR2: SSHAT, FNYEAQ (reference sequence). The CDR3 sequence is 15 residues long. The CDR3 DNA reads as TGTGCTAGCAGCATTAAAACAGGGGGCGGTGAAAAACTGTTTTTT. It translates to CASSIKTGGGEKLFF.

This sequence joins TRBV19 and TRBJ2-7; 10 positions match TRBD2. The germline V gene encodes CDR1 LNHDA and CDR2 SQIVND (reference sequence). The CDR3 length is 15 residues. After removal of 4 bases from V and 4 bases from J, the junction contained 7 bases not matched to a gene. CDR3 nucleotide sequence: TGTGCCAGTAGTACCCGCCTAGCGGGAGAGTACGAGCAGTACTTC. Protein sequence: CASSTRLAGEYEQYF. Full variable domain (missing parts from reference TRBV19 and TRBJ2-7): DGGITQSPKYLFRKEGQNVTLSCEQNLNHDAMYWYRQDPGQGLRLIYYSQIVNDFQKGDIAEGYSVSREKKESFPLTVTSAQKNPTAFYLCASSTRLAGEYEQYFGPGTRLTVT.

J is TRBJ1-4 and V is TRBV18; the D is unclear. CDR1 KGHSH and CDR2 LQKENI come from the germline V gene. This CDR3 comprises 15 residues. The V end was cut by 6 bases, the J end by 0 bases, with 11 bases between. The CDR3 sequence is CASSPQLSTNEKLFF. The CDR3 coding sequence is TGTGCCAGCTCTCCTCAGTTGTCAACTAATGAAAAACTGTTTTTT.

The rearrangement joins TRBV24-1 to TRBJ2-1; TRBD2 agrees at 13 bases. The CDR3 runs 20 residues. Germline CDR1 reads KGHDR; CDR2 reads SFDVKD. The junction had 7 bases not matched to a gene; V was cut back by 0 bases and J by 0 bases. CDR3 sequence: CATSDLEGTSGDNSYNEQFF. The CDR3 region has the DNA TGTGCCACCAGTGATTTGGAAGGGACTAGCGGGGATAACTCCTACAATGAGCAGTTCTTC.